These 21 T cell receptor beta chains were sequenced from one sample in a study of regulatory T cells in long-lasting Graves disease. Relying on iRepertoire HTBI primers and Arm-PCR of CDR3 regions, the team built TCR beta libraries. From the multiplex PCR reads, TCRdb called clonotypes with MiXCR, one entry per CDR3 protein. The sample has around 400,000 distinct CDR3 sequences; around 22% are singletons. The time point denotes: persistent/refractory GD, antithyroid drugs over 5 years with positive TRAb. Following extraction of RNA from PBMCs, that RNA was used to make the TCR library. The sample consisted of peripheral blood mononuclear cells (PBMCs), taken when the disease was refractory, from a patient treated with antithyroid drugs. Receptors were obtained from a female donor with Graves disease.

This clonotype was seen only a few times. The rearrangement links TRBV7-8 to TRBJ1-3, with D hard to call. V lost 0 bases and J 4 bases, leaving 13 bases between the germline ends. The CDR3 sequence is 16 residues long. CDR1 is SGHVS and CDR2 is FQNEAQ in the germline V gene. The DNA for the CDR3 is TGTGCCAGCAGCTTAGCGCCGGGAGTGGGCGGAAACACCATATATTTT. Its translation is CASSLAPGVGGNTIYF.

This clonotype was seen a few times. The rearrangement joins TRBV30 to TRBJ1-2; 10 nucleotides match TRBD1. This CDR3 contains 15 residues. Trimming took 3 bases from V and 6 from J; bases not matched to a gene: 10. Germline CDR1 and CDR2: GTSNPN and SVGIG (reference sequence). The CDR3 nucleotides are TGTGCCTGGAGCGAACGGGACAGGGGTAGTCATGGCTACACCTTC. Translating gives CAWSERDRGSHGYTF.

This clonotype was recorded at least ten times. The CDR3 coding sequence is TGTGCCAGCAGTGAAGACTCTCTTGGTTGGCAGGGTATGAAGACCCAGTACTTC. Protein: CASSEDSLGWQGMKTQYF. This chain connects TRBV6-1 to TRBJ2-5, with a possible D match to TRBD1 (5 bases). The CDR3 is 18 residues long. Trimming pared 1 base from V and 6 bases from J, leaving 24 bases between. The germline CDR1 and CDR2 sequences are MNHNS and SASEGT.

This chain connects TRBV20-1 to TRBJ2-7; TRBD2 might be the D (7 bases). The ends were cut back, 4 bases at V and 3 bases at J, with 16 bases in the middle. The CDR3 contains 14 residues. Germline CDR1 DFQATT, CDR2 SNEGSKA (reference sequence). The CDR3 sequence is CSATASGTIYEQYF. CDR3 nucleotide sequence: TGCAGTGCTACGGCCAGCGGGACAATCTACGAGCAGTACTTC.

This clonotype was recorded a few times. The CDR3 sequence is CATSDSGIAKNIQYF. In DNA, the CDR3 is TGTGCCACCAGTGACTCGGGTATAGCCAAAAACATTCAGTACTTC. This chain links TRBV24-1 with TRBJ2-4, with unresolved D. Germline CDR1 KGHDR, CDR2 SFDVKD. Deletions cut 4 bases from V and 0 bases from J, with 9 bases between. CDR3 length: 15 residues.

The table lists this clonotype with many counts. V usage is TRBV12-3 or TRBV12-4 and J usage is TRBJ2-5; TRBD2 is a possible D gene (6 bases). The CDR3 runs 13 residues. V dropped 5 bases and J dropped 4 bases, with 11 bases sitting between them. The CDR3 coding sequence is TGTGCCAGCAGTCTGGACTACGGAGAGACCCAGTACTTC. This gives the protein CASSLDYGETQYF.

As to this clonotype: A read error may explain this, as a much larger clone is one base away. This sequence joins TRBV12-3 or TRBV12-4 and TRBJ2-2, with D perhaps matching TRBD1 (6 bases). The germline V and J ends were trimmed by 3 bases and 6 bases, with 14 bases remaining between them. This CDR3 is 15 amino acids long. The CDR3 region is CASSFRGGSAGELFF. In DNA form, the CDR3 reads TGTGCCAGCAGTTTCAGGGGCGGGTCGGCCGGGGAGCTGTTTTTT.

The CDR3 protein is CSVWTSGRTDTQYF. CDR3 DNA sequence: TGCAGTGTCTGGACTAGCGGCCGCACAGATACGCAGTATTTT. The V gene is TRBV20-1, the J gene TRBJ2-3, with 10 nucleotides matching TRBD2. Trimming removed 7 bases from V and 1 base from J; junction bases left unmatched: 5. CDR1 and CDR2 (germline): DFQATT, SNEGSKA (reference sequence). The CDR3 loop spans 14 amino acids.

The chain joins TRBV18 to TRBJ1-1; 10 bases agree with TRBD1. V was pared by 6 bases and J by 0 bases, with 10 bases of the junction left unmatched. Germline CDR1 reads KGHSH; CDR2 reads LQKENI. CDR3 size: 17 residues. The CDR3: CASSLLGTGDMNTEAFF. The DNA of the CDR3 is TGTGCCAGCTCCCTCCTGGGGACAGGGGATATGAACACTGAAGCTTTCTTT.

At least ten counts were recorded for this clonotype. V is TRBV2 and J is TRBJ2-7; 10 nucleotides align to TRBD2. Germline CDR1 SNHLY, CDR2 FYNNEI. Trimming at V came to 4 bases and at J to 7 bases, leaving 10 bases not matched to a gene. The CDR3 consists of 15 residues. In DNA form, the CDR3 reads TGTGCCAGCAGTGCTTCAGCGGGAGGGCCCCAGGAGCAGTACTTC. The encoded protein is CASSASAGGPQEQYF.

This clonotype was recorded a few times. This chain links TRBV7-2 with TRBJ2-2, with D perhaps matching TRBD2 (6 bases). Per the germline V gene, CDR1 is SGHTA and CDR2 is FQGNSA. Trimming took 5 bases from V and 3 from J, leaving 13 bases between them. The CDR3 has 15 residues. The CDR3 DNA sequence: TGTGCCAGCAGCCAAGCCGGAGGGGACACCGGGGAGCTGTTTTTT. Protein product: CASSQAGGDTGELFF. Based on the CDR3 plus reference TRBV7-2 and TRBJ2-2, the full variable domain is GAGVSQSPSNKVTEKGKDVELRCDPISGHTALYWYRQSLGQGLEFLIYFQGNSAPDKSGLPSDRFSAERTGGSVSTLTIQRTQQEDSAVYLCASSQAGGDTGELFFGEGSRLTVL.

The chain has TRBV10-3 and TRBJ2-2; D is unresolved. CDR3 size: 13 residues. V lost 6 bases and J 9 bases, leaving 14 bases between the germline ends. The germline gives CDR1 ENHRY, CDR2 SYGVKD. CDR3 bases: TGTGCCATCAGGGACGACGGATCCTGGGAGCTGTTTTTT. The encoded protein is CAIRDDGSWELFF.

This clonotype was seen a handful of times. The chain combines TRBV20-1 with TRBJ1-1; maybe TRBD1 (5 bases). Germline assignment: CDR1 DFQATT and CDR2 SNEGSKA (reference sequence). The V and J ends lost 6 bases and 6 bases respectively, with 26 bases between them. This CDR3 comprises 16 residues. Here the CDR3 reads CSARAEGPRVGAEAFF. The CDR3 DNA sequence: TGCAGTGCCCGCGCTGAAGGTCCAAGGGTGGGGGCTGAAGCTTTCTTT.

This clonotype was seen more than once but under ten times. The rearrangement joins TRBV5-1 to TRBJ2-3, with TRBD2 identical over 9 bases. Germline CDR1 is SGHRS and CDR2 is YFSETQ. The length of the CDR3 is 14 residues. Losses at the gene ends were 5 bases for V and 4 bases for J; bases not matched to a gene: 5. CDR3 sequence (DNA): TGCGCCAGCAGTCATAGCGGGAGTGCAGATACGCAGTATTTT. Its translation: CASSHSGSADTQYF.

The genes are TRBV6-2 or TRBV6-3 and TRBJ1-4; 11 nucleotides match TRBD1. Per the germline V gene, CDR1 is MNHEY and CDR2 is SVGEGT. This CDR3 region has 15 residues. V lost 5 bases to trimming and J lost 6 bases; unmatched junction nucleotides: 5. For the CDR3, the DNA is TGTGCCAGCAGTCTACCGGGACAGGGGGATGAAAAACTGTTTTTT. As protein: CASSLPGQGDEKLFF.

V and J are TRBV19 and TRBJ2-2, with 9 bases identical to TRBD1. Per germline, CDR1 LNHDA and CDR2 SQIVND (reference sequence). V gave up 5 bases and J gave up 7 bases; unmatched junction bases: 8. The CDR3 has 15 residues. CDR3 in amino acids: CASSRAGTGSGELFF. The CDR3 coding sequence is TGTGCCAGTAGTCGTGCCGGGACAGGGAGCGGGGAGCTGTTTTTT.

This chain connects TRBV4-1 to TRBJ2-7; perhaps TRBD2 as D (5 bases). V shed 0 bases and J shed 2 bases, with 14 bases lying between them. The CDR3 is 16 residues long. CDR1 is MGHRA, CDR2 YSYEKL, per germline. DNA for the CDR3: TGCGCCAGCAGCCAAGATAGGAGTACGGGGACCTACGAGCAGTACTTC. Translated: CASSQDRSTGTYEQYF.

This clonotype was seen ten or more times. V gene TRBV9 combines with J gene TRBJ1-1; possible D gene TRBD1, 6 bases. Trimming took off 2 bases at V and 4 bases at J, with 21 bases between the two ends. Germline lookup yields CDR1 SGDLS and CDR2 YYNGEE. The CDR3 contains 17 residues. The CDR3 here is CASSVSVGRGVGTEAFF. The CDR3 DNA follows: TGTGCCAGCAGCGTGTCCGTGGGGAGGGGGGTAGGCACTGAAGCTTTCTTT.

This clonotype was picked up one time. CDR3 protein: CASSFSGAPTNEQFF. In DNA form, the CDR3 reads TGTGCCAGCAGTTTCTCGGGGGCACCCACAAATGAGCAGTTCTTC. This chain connects TRBV6-2 or TRBV6-3 to TRBJ2-1; tentatively, D is TRBD1 or TRBD2 (6 bases each). Germline assignment: CDR1 MNHEY and CDR2 SVGEGT. V dropped 4 bases and J dropped 7 bases, with 17 bases sitting between them. The CDR3 covers 15 residues.

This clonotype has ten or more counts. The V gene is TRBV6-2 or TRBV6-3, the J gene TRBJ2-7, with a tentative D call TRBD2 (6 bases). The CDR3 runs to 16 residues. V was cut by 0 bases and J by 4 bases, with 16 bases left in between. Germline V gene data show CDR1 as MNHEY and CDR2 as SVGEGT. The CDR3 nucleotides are TGTGCCAGCAGTTACTCCCCCCCCGGGAGCTGGTACGAGCAGTACTTC. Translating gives CASSYSPPGSWYEQYF.

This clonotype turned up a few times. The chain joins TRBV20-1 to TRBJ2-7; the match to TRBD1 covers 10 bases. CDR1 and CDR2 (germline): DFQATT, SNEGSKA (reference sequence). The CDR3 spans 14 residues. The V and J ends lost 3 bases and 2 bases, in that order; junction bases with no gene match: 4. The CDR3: CSARAGQGAYEQYF. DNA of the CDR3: TGCAGTGCTAGGGCTGGACAGGGGGCCTACGAGCAGTACTTC.